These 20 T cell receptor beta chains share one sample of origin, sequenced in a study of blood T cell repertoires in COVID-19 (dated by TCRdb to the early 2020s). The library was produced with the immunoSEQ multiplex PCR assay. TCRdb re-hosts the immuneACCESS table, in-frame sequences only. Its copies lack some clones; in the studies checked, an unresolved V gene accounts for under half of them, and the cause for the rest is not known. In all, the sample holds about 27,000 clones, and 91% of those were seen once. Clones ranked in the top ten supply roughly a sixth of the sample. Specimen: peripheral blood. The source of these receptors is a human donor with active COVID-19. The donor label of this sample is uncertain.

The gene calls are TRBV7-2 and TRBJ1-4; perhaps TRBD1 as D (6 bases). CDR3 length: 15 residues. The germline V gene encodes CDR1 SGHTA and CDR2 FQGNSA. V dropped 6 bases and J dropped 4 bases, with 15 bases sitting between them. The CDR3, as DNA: TGTGCCAGCAGGTCCACAGGGACCTATAATGAAAAACTGTTTTTT. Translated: CASRSTGTYNEKLFF.

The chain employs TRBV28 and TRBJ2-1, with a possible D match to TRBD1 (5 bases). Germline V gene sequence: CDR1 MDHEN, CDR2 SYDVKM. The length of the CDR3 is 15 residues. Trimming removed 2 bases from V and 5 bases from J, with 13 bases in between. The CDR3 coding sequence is TGTGCCAGCAGTTTAGAAGTGAAAGGGGACAATGAGCAGTTCTTC. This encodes CASSLEVKGDNEQFF. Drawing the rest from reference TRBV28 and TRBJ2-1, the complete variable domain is DVKVTQSSRYLVKRTGEKVFLECVQDMDHENMFWYRQDPGLGLRLIYFSYDVKMKEKGDIPEGYSVSREKKERFSLILESASTNQTSMYLCASSLEVKGDNEQFFGPGTRLTVL.

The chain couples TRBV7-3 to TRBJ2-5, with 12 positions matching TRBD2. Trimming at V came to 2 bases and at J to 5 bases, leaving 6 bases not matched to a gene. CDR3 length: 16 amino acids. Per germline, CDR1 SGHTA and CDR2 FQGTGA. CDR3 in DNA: TGTGCCAGCAGCTTACGAACTAGCGGGGGGCCTGAGACCCAGTACTTC. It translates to CASSLRTSGGPETQYF.

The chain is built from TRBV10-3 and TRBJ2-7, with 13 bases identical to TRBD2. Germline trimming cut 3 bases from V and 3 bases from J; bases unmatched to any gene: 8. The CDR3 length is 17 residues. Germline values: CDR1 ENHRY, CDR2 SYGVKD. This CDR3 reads CAISDTSGRASYYEQYF. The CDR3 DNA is TGTGCCATCAGTGACACTAGCGGGAGGGCCTCTTACTACGAGCAGTACTTC.

Written as DNA, the CDR3 is TGTGCCAGCAGTATGACTCGGACTGGCTCCTACGAGCAGTACTTC. Encoded protein: CASSMTRTGSYEQYF. The chain is built from TRBV28 and TRBJ2-7; D is perhaps TRBD2 (5 bases). There are 15 residues in the CDR3. Deletions cut 5 bases from V and 0 bases from J, with 14 bases between. Germline-derived CDR1 and CDR2 are MDHEN and SYDVKM.

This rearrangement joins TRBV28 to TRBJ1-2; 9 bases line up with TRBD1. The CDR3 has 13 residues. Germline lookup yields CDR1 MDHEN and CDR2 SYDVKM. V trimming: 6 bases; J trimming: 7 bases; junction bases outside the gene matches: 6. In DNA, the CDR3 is TGTGCCAGCAGACGGACAGGGGACGCTGGCTACACCTTC. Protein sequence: CASRRTGDAGYTF.

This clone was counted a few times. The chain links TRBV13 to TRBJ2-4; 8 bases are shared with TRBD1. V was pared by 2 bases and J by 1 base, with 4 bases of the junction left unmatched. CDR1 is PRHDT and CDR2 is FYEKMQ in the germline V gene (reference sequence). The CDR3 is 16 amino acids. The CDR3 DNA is TGTGCCAGCAGCTTACAGGGGGCTTTGGCCAAAAACATTCAGTACTTC. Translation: CASSLQGALAKNIQYF.

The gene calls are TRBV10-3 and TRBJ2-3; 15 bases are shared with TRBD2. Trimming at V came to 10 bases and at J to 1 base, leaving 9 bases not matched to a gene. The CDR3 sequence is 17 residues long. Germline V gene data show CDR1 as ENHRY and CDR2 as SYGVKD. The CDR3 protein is CATSRTSGREGTDTQYF. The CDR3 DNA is TGTGCCACCTCCCGGACTAGCGGGAGGGAGGGCACAGATACGCAGTATTTT.

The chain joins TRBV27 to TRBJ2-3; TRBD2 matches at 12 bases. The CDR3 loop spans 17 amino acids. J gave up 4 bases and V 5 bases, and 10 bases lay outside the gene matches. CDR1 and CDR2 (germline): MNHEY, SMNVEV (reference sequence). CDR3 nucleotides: TGTGCCAGCAGTCCCGGGCTAGCGGGAGGGCCACCAGATACGCAGTATTTT. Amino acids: CASSPGLAGGPPDTQYF.

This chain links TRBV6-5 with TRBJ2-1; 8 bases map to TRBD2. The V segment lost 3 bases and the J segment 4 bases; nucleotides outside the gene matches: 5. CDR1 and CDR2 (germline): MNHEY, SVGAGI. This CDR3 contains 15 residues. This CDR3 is CASSYNGGAYNEQFF. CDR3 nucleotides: TGTGCCAGCAGTTATAACGGGGGGGCTTACAATGAGCAGTTCTTC.

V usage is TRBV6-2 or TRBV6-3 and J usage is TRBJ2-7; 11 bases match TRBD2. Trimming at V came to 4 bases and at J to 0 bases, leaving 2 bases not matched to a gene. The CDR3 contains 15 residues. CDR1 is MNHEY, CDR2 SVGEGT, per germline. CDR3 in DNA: TGTGCCAGCAGTTTAGCGGGGGGGATCTCCTACGAGCAGTACTTC. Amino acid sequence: CASSLAGGISYEQYF.

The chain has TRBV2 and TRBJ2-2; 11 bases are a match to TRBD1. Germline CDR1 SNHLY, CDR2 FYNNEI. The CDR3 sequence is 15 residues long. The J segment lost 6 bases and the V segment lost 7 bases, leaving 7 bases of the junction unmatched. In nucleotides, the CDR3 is TGTGCCAGCAAGGTCGGGACAGGGGGGGCCGGGGAGCTGTTTTTT. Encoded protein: CASKVGTGGAGELFF.

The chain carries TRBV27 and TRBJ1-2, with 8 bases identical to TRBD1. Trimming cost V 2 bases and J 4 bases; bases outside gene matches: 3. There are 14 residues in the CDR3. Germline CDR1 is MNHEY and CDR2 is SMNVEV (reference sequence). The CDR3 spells CASSLGTGAYGYTF. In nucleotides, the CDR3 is TGTGCCAGCAGTTTAGGGACAGGTGCCTATGGCTACACCTTC.

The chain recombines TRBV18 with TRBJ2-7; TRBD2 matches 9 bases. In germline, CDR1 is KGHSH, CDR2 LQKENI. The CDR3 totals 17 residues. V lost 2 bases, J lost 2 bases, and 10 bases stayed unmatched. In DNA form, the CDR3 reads TGTGCCAGCTCACCAACGACGATAGCGGGAGCGGCCTACGAGCAGTACTTC. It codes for CASSPTTIAGAAYEQYF.

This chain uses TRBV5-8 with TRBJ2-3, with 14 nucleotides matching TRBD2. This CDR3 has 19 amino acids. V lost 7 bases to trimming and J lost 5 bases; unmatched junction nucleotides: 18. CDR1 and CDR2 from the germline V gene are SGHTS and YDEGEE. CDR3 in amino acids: CASPRFPPTSGGAEDTQYF. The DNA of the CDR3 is TGTGCCAGCCCCCGCTTCCCCCCGACTAGCGGGGGGGCTGAAGATACGCAGTATTTT. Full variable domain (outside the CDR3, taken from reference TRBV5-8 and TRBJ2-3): EAGVTQSPTHLIKTRGQQATLRCSPISGHTSVYWYQQALGLGLQFLLWYDEGEERNRGNFPPRFSGRQFPNYSSELNVNALELEDSALYLCASPRFPPTSGGAEDTQYFGPGTRLTVL.

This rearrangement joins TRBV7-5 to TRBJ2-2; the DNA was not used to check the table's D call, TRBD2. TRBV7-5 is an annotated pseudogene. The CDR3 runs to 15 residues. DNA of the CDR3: TGTGTCAGAAGCTTAGGCGGGGCGAACACCGGGGAGCTGTTTTTT. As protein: CVRSLGGANTGELFF.

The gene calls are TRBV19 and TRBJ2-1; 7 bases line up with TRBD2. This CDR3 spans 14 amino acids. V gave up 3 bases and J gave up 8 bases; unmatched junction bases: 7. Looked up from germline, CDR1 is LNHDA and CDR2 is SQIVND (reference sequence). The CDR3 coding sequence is TGTGCCAGTAGTATGAGACTAGCAGTATATGAGCAGTTCTTC. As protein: CASSMRLAVYEQFF.

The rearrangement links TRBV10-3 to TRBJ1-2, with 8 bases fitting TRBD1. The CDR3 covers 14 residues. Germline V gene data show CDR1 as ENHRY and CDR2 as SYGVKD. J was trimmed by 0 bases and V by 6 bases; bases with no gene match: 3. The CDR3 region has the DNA TGTGCCATCAGCCAGGGGGCTGCTAACTATGGCTACACCTTC. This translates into CAISQGAANYGYTF.

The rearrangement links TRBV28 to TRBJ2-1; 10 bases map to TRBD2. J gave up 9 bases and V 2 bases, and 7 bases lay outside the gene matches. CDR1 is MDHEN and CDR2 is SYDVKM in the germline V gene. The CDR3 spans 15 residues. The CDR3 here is CASSLLAGERSEQFF. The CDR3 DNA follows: TGTGCCAGCAGTTTACTAGCGGGAGAGAGAAGTGAGCAGTTCTTC.

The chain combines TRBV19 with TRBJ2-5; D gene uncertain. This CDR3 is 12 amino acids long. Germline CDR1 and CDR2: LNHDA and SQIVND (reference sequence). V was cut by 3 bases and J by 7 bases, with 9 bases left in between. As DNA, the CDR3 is TGTGCCAGTAGTATTCCGGGTGGGACCCAGTACTTC. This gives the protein CASSIPGGTQYF.